Presented here are 26 T cell receptor beta chains from one specimen sequenced in a study of lung T cells in sarcoidosis with Löfgren's syndrome (dated by TCRdb to between 2016 and 2019). Sequenced using an Illumina MiSeq. TCRdb took the public reads, trimmed them with fastp at Q25, ran MiXCR for clone calling and kept in-frame beta chains. Each CDR3 protein gets just one entry, which takes the most common genes and DNA from the rows behind it. The sample records 8,500 to 9,500 distinct CDR3 sequences, under 25% of which are singletons. The ten most abundant clones make up roughly 25% of the sample. Sequenced input: CD4+ T cells from bronchoalveolar lavage fluid. The origin of the receptors is a human donor with sarcoidosis (Löfgren's syndrome or another form), or a control subject (not recorded which).

A word on this clonotype: A much larger clone is a single base away; this may be a read error. V gene TRBV7-9 combines with J gene TRBJ1-1; D is ambiguous. V shed 2 bases and J shed 8 bases, with 12 bases lying between them. The CDR3 totals 13 residues. Germline V CDR1 and CDR2: SEHNR, FQNEAQ (reference sequence). The CDR3, as DNA: TGTGCCAGCAGCTTACGGGAGGCGATGGAAGCTTTCTTT. Translated, it gives CASSLREAMEAFF. The complete variable domain, with remaining parts taken from reference TRBV7-9 and TRBJ1-1, reads DTGVSQNPRHKITKRGQNVTFRCDPISEHNRLYWYRQTLGQGPEFLTYFQNEAQLEKSRLLSDRFSAERPKGSFSTLEIQRTEQGDSAMYLCASSLREAMEAFFGQGTRLTVV.

CDR3 coding DNA: TGTGCCAGCAGGCCGGGACAGGGGAATGACTACACCTTC. Translated: CASRPGQGNDYTF. The rearrangement uses TRBV2 and TRBJ1-2; TRBD1 matches 10 bases. Trimming cost V 6 bases and J 10 bases; bases outside gene matches: 8. CDR3 length: 13 amino acids. The V gene's germline CDR1 is SNHLY and CDR2 FYNNEI.

By its share, this clonotype is medium-sized. The V gene is TRBV7-8, the J gene TRBJ2-7; D is ambiguous. V was clipped by 1 base and J by 4 bases, with 8 bases between them. The CDR3 has 13 amino acids. Germline V gene sequence: CDR1 SGHVS, CDR2 FQNEAQ. CDR3 sequence: CASSLVMGYEQYF. In nucleotides, the CDR3 is TGTGCCAGCAGCTTAGTTATGGGGTACGAGCAGTACTTC.

This clonotype is labeled medium-sized. The gene calls are TRBV6-1 and TRBJ2-2, with no clear D. This CDR3 has 13 amino acids. Trimming cost V 6 bases and J 7 bases, with 12 bases left between them. Germline CDR1 reads MNHNS; CDR2 reads SASEGT. The CDR3 reads CASSWAGDGELFF. The DNA for the CDR3 is TGTGCCAGCAGCTGGGCCGGCGACGGGGAGCTGTTTTTT.

By share, this clonotype counts as medium-sized. V gene TRBV27 combines with J gene TRBJ2-4; no reliable D call. Germline CDR1 MNHEY, CDR2 SMNVEV (reference sequence). V was pared by 4 bases and J by 2 bases, with 9 bases between. CDR3 size: 14 residues. The CDR3 spells CASSSALTKNIQYF. Written as DNA, the CDR3 is TGTGCCAGCAGTTCGGCCCTTACCAAAAACATTCAGTACTTC.

V and J are TRBV4-2 and TRBJ1-4, with D unresolved. The germline V and J ends were trimmed by 3 bases and 0 bases, with 8 bases remaining between them. The CDR3 spans 15 residues. In germline, CDR1 is LGHNA, CDR2 YNFKEQ. Here the CDR3 reads CASSHDSSTNEKLFF. Written as DNA, the CDR3 is TGTGCCAGCAGCCATGACTCTTCAACTAATGAAAAACTGTTTTTT.

Details on this clonotype: One base away lies a much larger clone, so this may be a sequencing read error. The chain is built from TRBV5-1 and TRBJ2-5; no clear D. CDR1 SGHRS and CDR2 YFSETQ come from the germline V gene. This CDR3 contains 14 residues. Trimming shortened V by 0 bases and J by 2 bases, and 8 bases separated the two germline ends. This CDR3 reads CASSLAWVQETQYF. CDR3 DNA: TGCGCCAGCAGCTTGGCGTGGGTTCAAGAGACCCAGTACTTC.

In this sample, this clonotype turned up many times. The CDR3 loop reads CASSLETSGASTDTQYF. For the CDR3, the DNA is TGCGCCAGCAGCTTGGAAACTAGCGGGGCTAGCACAGATACGCAGTATTTT. The chain joins TRBV5-1 to TRBJ2-3; 10 bases line up with TRBD2. After removal of 0 bases from V and 0 bases from J, the junction contained 4 bases not matched to a gene. The CDR3 length is 17 residues. The germline gives CDR1 SGHRS, CDR2 YFSETQ.

This clonotype was counted a few times. A much larger clone differs from this one at a single base, so this may be a read error. The rearrangement links TRBV28 to TRBJ1-1; no firm D call. Germline CDR1 reads MDHEN; CDR2 reads SYDVKM. CDR3 size: 13 residues. V was pared by 6 bases and J by 9 bases, with 17 bases between. DNA of the CDR3: TGTGCCAGCAGCTGGAGATTAAGGGTCAAAGCTTTCTTT. As protein: CASSWRLRVKAFF.

The gene calls are TRBV29-1 and TRBJ2-3; 9 bases map to TRBD2. With V trimmed by 5 bases and J by 6 bases, 12 bases remained unmatched. The CDR3 has 15 residues. From germline, CDR1 is SQVTM and CDR2 ANQGSEA. DNA of the CDR3: TGCAGCGTTTCGCGGGGGGGACCCACTATGGATACGCAGTATTTT. Amino acids: CSVSRGGPTMDTQYF.

About this clonotype: A much larger clone differs by one base, so this may be a read error. No conserved phenylalanine or tryptophan is present at the end of the CDR3, so a read error is the likely explanation. The genes are TRBV5-1 and TRBJ2-7, with a possible D match to TRBD1 (5 bases). Germline CDR1 is SGHRS and CDR2 is YFSETQ. V was clipped by 0 bases and J by 3 bases, with 10 bases between them. There are 14 residues in the CDR3. The CDR3 is CASSLDRLGYEQYL. The CDR3 region has the DNA TGCGCCAGCAGCTTGGACAGGTTGGGCTACGAGCAGTACCTC.

V is TRBV12-3 or TRBV12-4 and J is TRBJ1-2, with D perhaps matching TRBD1 (5 bases). The CDR3 is 11 residues long. V lost 6 bases and J lost 8, with 10 bases in between. The chain's CDR3 is CASSPGTGYTF. The CDR3 DNA follows: TGTGCCAGCAGCCCCGGGACCGGCTACACCTTC.

The sample holds a few counts of this clonotype. The V gene is TRBV29-1, the J gene TRBJ2-3; D remains unclear. The germline V gene has CDR1 SQVTM and CDR2 ANQGSEA. The germline V and J ends were trimmed by 0 bases and 1 base, with 11 bases remaining between them. CDR3 length equals 15 residues. CDR3 in DNA: TGCAGCGTTGAAGATGGCCAATGGGGCACAGATACGCAGTATTTT. This encodes CSVEDGQWGTDTQYF.

Only a few counts were recorded for this clonotype. The chain recombines TRBV24-1 with TRBJ2-3, with TRBD2 matching 10 bases. This CDR3 spans 18 amino acids. V trimming: 1 base; J trimming: 3 bases; junction bases outside the gene matches: 9. Per the germline V gene, CDR1 is KGHDR and CDR2 is SFDVKD. CDR3 coding DNA: TGTGCCACCAGTGATTTCGGCGCTTCTAGCGGGGGAACAGATACGCAGTATTTT. Residues: CATSDFGASSGGTDTQYF.

On this clonotype itself: A much larger clone differs from this one at a single base, so this may be a read error. The V call is TRBV12-3 or TRBV12-4, the J call TRBJ1-5, with D uncertain. CDR3 length: 14 residues. CDR3 DNA: TGTGCCGGCAGCTGGTCAAGGGGCAATCAGCCCCAGCATTTT. Amino acids: CAGSWSRGNQPQHF.

The rearrangement uses TRBV3-1 and TRBJ2-7; D uncertain. The V gene lost 0 bases and the J gene lost 5 bases, with 5 bases spanning the gap. CDR1 and CDR2 (germline): LGHDT, YNNKEL (reference sequence). The CDR3 loop spans 12 amino acids. CDR3 DNA sequence: TGTGCCAGCAGCCAAGATTATGACGAGCAGTACTTC. Amino acids: CASSQDYDEQYF.

This clonotype was detected ten times or more. V usage is TRBV3-1 and J usage is TRBJ1-1, with a tentative D call TRBD1 (5 bases). This CDR3 has 13 residues. The ends were cut back, 4 bases at V and 4 bases at J, with 10 bases in the middle. The germline gives CDR1 LGHDT, CDR2 YNNKEL (reference sequence). This chain's CDR3 is CASSLGTSTEAFF. The CDR3 bases are TGTGCCAGCAGCCTCGGGACGTCCACTGAAGCTTTCTTT.

The chain employs TRBV5-1 and TRBJ2-1, with D tentatively TRBD2 (6 bases). CDR3 length equals 14 residues. Trimming shortened V by 4 bases and J by 9 bases, and 17 bases separated the two germline ends. Looked up from germline, CDR1 is SGHRS and CDR2 is YFSETQ. The DNA of the CDR3 is TGCGCCAGCAGCCCGGGAGACACTAGCCGTGAGCAGTTCTTC. Translated, it gives CASSPGDTSREQFF.

This clonotype is medium-sized by share. This chain links TRBV12-3 or TRBV12-4 with TRBJ1-1; a possible D gene is TRBD1 (6 bases). V lost 5 bases and J 5 bases, leaving 15 bases between the germline ends. This CDR3 has 14 residues. The CDR3 reads CASSRRGEGTEAFF. The CDR3 DNA reads as TGTGCCAGCAGTCGGAGGGGGGAGGGGACTGAAGCTTTCTTT.

The chain has TRBV18 and TRBJ2-4, with 10 bases aligning to TRBD1. J lost 7 bases, V lost 0 bases, and 9 bases had no gene match. CDR1 and CDR2 from the germline V gene are KGHSH and LQKENI. The CDR3 spans 17 residues. The CDR3 loop is CASSPPDPGQGWNIQYF. Here the CDR3 DNA reads TGTGCCAGCTCACCACCGGACCCGGGACAGGGGTGGAACATTCAGTACTTC.

This clonotype appeared a few times. V is TRBV7-9 and J is TRBJ2-2, with unresolved D. V lost 5 bases and J lost 4, with 5 bases in between. The CDR3 runs 12 residues. Germline CDR1 reads SEHNR; CDR2 reads FQNEAQ (reference sequence). The CDR3 coding sequence is TGTGCCAGCAGCCACCGCACCGGGGAGCTGTTTTTT. Its protein is CASSHRTGELFF.

This clonotype has just one count. This may arise from a read error, as a much more abundant clone is one base away. The chain recombines TRBV4-1 with TRBJ1-1; a possible D gene is TRBD1 (5 bases). The CDR3 totals 15 residues. Germline assignment: CDR1 MGHRA and CDR2 YSYEKL. The V end lost 2 bases, the J end lost 0 bases, and 10 bases lay between the germline ends. DNA for the CDR3: TGCGCCAGCAGCCAATATTGGGGGGTGAACACTGAAGCTTTCTTT. It specifies CASSQYWGVNTEAFF.

By sample fraction, this clonotype is medium-sized (0.01 to 0.1%). The chain joins TRBV20-1 to TRBJ2-7; no firm D call. The CDR3 totals 11 residues. The V end was cut by 6 bases, the J end by 9 bases, with 15 bases between. Germline V gene sequence: CDR1 DFQATT, CDR2 SNEGSKA (reference sequence). DNA of the CDR3: TGCAGTGCCGACTTCATCGGTGTGCAGTACTTC. Protein sequence: CSADFIGVQYF.

This clonotype appeared a few times. The gene calls are TRBV7-2 and TRBJ2-5; no reliable D call. The length of the CDR3 is 13 residues. Trimming left V 7 bases short and J 0 bases short, with 9 bases between. CDR1 SGHTA and CDR2 FQGNSA come from the germline V gene. This CDR3 is CASTLSNQETQYF. The CDR3 DNA is TGTGCCAGCACCCTCTCCAACCAAGAGACCCAGTACTTC.

On this clonotype itself: With a much larger clone just one base away, this may be a read error. The rearrangement joins TRBV2 to TRBJ1-1, with no clear D. CDR1 is SNHLY and CDR2 is FYNNEI in the germline V gene. The CDR3 runs 14 residues. The CDR3 sequence: CGSTREGSATEAFF. The CDR3, as DNA: TGTGGCAGCACAAGGGAGGGTTCGGCCACTGAAGCTTTCTTT.

Note on this clonotype: Since a much larger clone is just one base distant, this may be a read error. The J gene is TRBJ2-3, the V gene TRBV4-1; TRBD2 agrees at 9 bases. Germline assignment: CDR1 MGHRA and CDR2 YSYEKL. CDR3 length: 17 residues. With V trimmed by 4 bases and J by 5 bases, 13 bases remained unmatched. The CDR3 nucleotides are TGCGCCAGCAGCCCTTCGTGGGCGGGGGGGGCCGAAGATACGCAGTATTTT. Amino acid sequence: CASSPSWAGGAEDTQYF.